These T cell receptor beta chains were read from a single sample in a study of CD8 T cells in ankylosing spondylitis. In TCRdb, the 5' RACE reads were re-called with MiXCR into one record per CDR3 protein. The profile shows approximately 400,000 distinct CDR3 sequences, more than 25% of them singletons. What was sequenced was blood, either unsorted or a sorted T cell fraction (not recorded which). The source is a male donor with ankylosing spondylitis. Both conserved end residues are part of each CDR3. A D gene is named only where the DNA matches it firmly. A row's size may be missing; if present it is once, few, many or a size class.

TRBV12-3/TRBV12-4	TRBJ2-2	TRBD2	few	CASSLFAGESGELFF	TGTGCCAGCAGTTTGTTCGCGGGAGAATCCGGGGAGCTGTTTTTT
TRBV2	TRBJ2-1	.	.	CASSETRGDEQFF	TGTGCCAGCAGTGAAACTAGGGGGGATGAGCAGTTCTTC
TRBV20-1	TRBJ2-3	.	.	CSAPAGFGDTQYF	TGCAGTGCCCCGGCCGGCTTCGGGGATACGCAGTATTTT
TRBV3-1	TRBJ1-2	.	.	CASTLGDNYGYTF	TGTGCCAGCACCCTAGGGGATAACTATGGCTACACCTTC
TRBV27	TRBJ2-1	.	.	CAAGRPSSYNEQFF	TGTGCCGCAGGGCGGCCTAGCTCCTACAATGAGCAGTTCTTC
TRBV6-2/TRBV6-3	TRBJ2-7	.	.	CASSYHEGPFYYYEQYF	TGTGCCAGCAGCTATCATGAGGGCCCTTTCTACTACTACGAGCAGTACTTC
TRBV3-1	TRBJ2-7	TRBD2	.	CASSRPAAGGRYEQYF	TGTGCCAGCAGCCGACCGGCGGCGGGAGGTCGATACGAGCAGTACTTC
TRBV7-9	TRBJ2-5	.	.	CATDVGASETQYF	TGTGCCACCGACGTGGGGGCTTCGGAGACCCAGTACTTC
TRBV29-1	TRBJ2-3	TRBD1	.	CSVKDRGSPTDTQYF	TGCAGCGTTAAGGACAGGGGTTCCCCAACAGATACGCAGTATTTT
TRBV19	TRBJ2-1	TRBD2	.	CASSSSAGGYNEQFF	TGTGCCAGTAGTTCCTCAGCGGGAGGGTACAATGAGCAGTTCTTC
TRBV5-1	TRBJ2-1	TRBD2	many	CASTSGSSNEQFF	TGCGCCAGCACAAGCGGGAGTTCGAATGAGCAGTTCTTC
TRBV5-1	TRBJ2-5	.	few	CASSPFAGPSGETQYF	TGCGCCAGCAGCCCTTTCGCCGGGCCCTCGGGGGAGACCCAGTACTTC
TRBV7-2	TRBJ1-3	.	.	CASSLAPTHSGNTIYF	TGTGCCAGCAGCTTAGCCCCCACACACTCTGGAAACACCATATATTTT
TRBV3-1	TRBJ2-1	TRBD2	few	CASSFGLAGDEQFF	TGTGCCAGCAGCTTCGGACTAGCGGGAGACGAGCAGTTCTTC
TRBV10-3	TRBJ1-1	.	.	CAISDGNLNTEAFF	TGTGCCATCAGTGACGGGAATCTGAACACTGAAGCTTTCTTT
TRBV5-1	TRBJ2-7	.	.	CASSPRRGDEQYF	TGCGCCAGCAGCCCGCGCCGGGGCGACGAGCAGTACTTC
TRBV5-1	TRBJ1-5	.	many	CASSLGPWGNQPQHF	TGCGCCAGCAGCTTGGGGCCCTGGGGCAATCAGCCCCAGCATTTT
TRBV5-1	TRBJ2-5	.	once	CASSLGDTPETQYF	TGCGCCAGCAGCTTGGGAGACACCCCAGAGACCCAGTACTTC
TRBV10-3	TRBJ2-1	TRBD2	few	CAISEGTSGRGEQFF	TGTGCCATCAGTGAGGGGACTAGCGGGAGAGGTGAGCAGTTCTTC
TRBV5-6	TRBJ2-5	.	.	CASSWRETQYF	TGTGCCAGCAGCTGGAGAGAGACCCAGTACTTC
TRBV7-2	TRBJ2-7	.	few	CASSLSPGSSYEQYF	TGTGCCAGCAGCTTATCCCCCGGTTCCTCCTACGAGCAGTACTTC
TRBV29-1	TRBJ1-4	TRBD1	few	CSVAQGEVGEKLFF	TGCAGCGTAGCTCAGGGGGAAGTTGGAGAAAAACTGTTTTTT
TRBV29-1	TRBJ2-5	TRBD2	.	CSVEQAGARATQYF	TGCAGCGTTGAGCAAGCGGGGGCCCGTGCGACCCAGTACTTC
TRBV3-1	TRBJ2-1	TRBD2	.	CASSQDPAGGQNNEQFF	TGTGCCAGCAGCCAAGATCCGGCGGGAGGACAGAACAATGAGCAGTTCTTC
TRBV28	TRBJ1-5	TRBD1	.	CASSLGQGFSFNSNQPQHF	TGTGCCAGCAGTTTAGGACAGGGTTTCTCATTTAATAGCAATCAGCCCCAGCATTTT
TRBV7-2	TRBJ2-3	.	.	CASSQVGSTDTQYF	TGTGCCAGCAGCCAGGTTGGTTCCACAGATACGCAGTATTTT
TRBV10-3	TRBJ1-5	.	.	CAISPGSNQPQHF	TGTGCCATCAGTCCGGGTTCAAATCAGCCCCAGCATTTT
TRBV7-2	TRBJ2-1	.	few	CASSLNLGRSNEQFF	TGTGCCAGCAGCTTAAATTTAGGGAGGAGCAATGAGCAGTTCTTC
TRBV12-3/TRBV12-4	TRBJ1-2	TRBD1	few	CASTRTGRIYGYTF	TGTGCCAGCACCAGGACAGGGAGAATCTATGGCTACACCTTC
TRBV24-1	TRBJ2-1	.	.	CATSDFRAGLNNEQFF	TGTGCCACCAGTGATTTCAGGGCGGGCCTAAACAATGAGCAGTTCTTC
TRBV3-1	TRBJ2-3	TRBD2	.	CASSPTSVPDTQYF	TGTGCCAGCAGCCCTACTAGCGTCCCAGATACGCAGTATTTT
TRBV27	TRBJ2-7	TRBD2	few	CASSFGLAGGVSYEQYF	TGTGCCAGCAGTTTCGGACTAGCGGGAGGGGTCTCCTACGAGCAGTACTTC
TRBV6-5	TRBJ2-1	TRBD1	.	CASISDRAQSYNEQFF	TGTGCCAGCATTTCGGACAGGGCCCAATCTTACAATGAGCAGTTCTTC
TRBV20-1	TRBJ1-2	TRBD1	.	CSADGDRLSGYGYTF	TGCAGTGCTGATGGGGACAGGCTGAGTGGCTATGGCTACACCTTC
TRBV27	TRBJ1-5	TRBD1	.	CASSSRYQSGTGVHQPQHF	TGTGCCAGCAGTTCCAGATACCAATCCGGGACAGGGGTACATCAGCCCCAGCATTTT
TRBV18	TRBJ1-1	.	few	CASSLTDHAEAFF	TGTGCCAGCTCCCTCACAGATCACGCTGAAGCTTTCTTT
TRBV7-9	TRBJ2-3	.	.	CASSNSGIRTDTQYF	TGTGCCAGCAGCAATAGCGGTATTCGCACAGATACGCAGTATTTT
TRBV29-1	TRBJ1-1	.	few	CSVGWSEAFF	TGCAGCGTGGGTTGGTCTGAAGCTTTCTTT
TRBV20-1	TRBJ2-7	TRBD2	few	CSALGVAGMSYEQYF	TGCAGTGCTCTAGGGGTAGCGGGGATGTCCTACGAGCAGTACTTC
TRBV7-2	TRBJ2-5	TRBD2	few	CATREGSETQYF	TGTGCCACCAGGGAGGGCAGTGAGACCCAGTACTTC